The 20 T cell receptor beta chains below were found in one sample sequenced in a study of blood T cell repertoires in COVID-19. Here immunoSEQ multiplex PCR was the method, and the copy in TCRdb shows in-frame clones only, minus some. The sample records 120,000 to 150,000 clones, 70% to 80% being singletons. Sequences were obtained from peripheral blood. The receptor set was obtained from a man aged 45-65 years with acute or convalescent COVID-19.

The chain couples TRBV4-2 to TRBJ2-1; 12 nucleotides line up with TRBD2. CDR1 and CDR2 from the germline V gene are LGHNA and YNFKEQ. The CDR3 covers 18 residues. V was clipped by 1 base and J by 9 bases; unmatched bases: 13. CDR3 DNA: TGTGCCAGCAGCCAAGGTACCCTGGCTAGCGGGGGGGTGAGTGAGCAGTTCTTC. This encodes CASSQGTLASGGVSEQFF.

This CDR3 reads CASRGGWNSPLHF. The CDR3 DNA reads as TGTGCCAGCAGGGGGGGTTGGAATTCACCCCTCCACTTT. The chain links TRBV3-1 (or the pseudogene TRBV3-2) to TRBJ1-6, with D possibly TRBD1 on 5 matching bases. Trimming took off 6 bases at V and 7 bases at J, with 10 bases between the two ends. CDR1 is LGHDT, CDR2 YNNKEL, per germline (reference sequence). The CDR3 length is 13 residues.

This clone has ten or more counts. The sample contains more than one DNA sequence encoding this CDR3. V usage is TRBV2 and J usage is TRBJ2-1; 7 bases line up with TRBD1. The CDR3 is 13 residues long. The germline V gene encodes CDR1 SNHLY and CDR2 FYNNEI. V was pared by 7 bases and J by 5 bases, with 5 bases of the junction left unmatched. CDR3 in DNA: TGTGCCAGCACGACTGACAGGGACAATGAGCAGTTCTTC. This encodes CASTTDRDNEQFF.

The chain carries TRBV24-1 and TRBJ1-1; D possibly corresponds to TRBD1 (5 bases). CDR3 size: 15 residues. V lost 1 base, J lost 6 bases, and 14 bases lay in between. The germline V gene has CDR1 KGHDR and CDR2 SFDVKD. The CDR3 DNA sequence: TGTGCCACCAGTGATTTAAGAAGGGGTCCCTCTGAAGCTTTCTTT. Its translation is CATSDLRRGPSEAFF.

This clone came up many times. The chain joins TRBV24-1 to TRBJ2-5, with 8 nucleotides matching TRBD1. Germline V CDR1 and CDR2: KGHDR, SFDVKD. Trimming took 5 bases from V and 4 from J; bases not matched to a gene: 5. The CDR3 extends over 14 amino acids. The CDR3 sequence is CATSATGAAETQYF. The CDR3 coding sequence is TGTGCCACCAGTGCGACAGGGGCAGCAGAGACCCAGTACTTC.

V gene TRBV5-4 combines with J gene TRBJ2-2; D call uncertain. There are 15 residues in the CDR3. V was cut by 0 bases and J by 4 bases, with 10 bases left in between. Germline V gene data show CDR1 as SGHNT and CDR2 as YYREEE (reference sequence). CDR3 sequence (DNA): TGTGCCAGCAGCTTGGGCGACACATCCACCGGGGAGCTGTTTTTT. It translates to CASSLGDTSTGELFF.

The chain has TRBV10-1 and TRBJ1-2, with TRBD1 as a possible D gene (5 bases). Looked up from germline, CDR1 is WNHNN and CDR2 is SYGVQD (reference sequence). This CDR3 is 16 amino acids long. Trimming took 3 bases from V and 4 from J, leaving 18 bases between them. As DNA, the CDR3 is TGCGCCAGCAGTGAAGGGGTAAACATAGGGATCTATGGCTACACCTTC. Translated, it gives CASSEGVNIGIYGYTF.

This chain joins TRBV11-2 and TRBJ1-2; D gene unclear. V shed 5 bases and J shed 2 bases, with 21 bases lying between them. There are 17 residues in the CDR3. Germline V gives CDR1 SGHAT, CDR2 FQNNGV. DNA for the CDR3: TGTGCCAGCAGCGCCTGGGATGTTAGGGAGCTAAACTATGGCTACACCTTC. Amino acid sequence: CASSAWDVRELNYGYTF.

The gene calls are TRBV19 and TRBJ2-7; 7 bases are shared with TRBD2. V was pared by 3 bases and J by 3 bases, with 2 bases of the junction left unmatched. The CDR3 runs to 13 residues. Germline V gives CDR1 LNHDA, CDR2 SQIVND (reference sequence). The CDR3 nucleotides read TGTGCCAGTAGTATCTCTAGCGGCTACGAGCAGTACTTC. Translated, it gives CASSISSGYEQYF.

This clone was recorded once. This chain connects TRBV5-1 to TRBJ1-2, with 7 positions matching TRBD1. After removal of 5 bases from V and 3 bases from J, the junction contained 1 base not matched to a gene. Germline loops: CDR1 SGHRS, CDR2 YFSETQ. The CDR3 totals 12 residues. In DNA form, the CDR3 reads TGCGCCAGCAGAGGGACAGACTATGGCTACACCTTC. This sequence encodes CASRGTDYGYTF.

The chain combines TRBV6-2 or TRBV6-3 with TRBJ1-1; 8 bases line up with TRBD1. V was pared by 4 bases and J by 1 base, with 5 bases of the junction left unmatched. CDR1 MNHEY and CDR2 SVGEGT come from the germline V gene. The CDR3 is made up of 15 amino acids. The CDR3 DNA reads TGTGCCAGCAGTTTCCAGGGGGCCGGGAACACTGAAGCTTTCTTT. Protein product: CASSFQGAGNTEAFF.

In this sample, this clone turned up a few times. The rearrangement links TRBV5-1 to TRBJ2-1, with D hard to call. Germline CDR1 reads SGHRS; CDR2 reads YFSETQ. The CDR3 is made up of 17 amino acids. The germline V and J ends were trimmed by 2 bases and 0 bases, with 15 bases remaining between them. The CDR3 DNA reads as TGCGCCAGCAGCTTCTCTAGTCATGGCAGCTCCTACAATGAGCAGTTCTTC. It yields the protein CASSFSSHGSSYNEQFF.

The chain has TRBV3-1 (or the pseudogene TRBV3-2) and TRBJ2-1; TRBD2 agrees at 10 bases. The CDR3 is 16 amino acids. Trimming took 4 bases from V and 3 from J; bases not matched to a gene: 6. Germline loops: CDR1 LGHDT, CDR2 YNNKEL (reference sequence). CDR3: CASSLTGLANYNEQFF. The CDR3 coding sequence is TGTGCCAGCAGCCTAACGGGACTAGCGAACTACAATGAGCAGTTCTTC.

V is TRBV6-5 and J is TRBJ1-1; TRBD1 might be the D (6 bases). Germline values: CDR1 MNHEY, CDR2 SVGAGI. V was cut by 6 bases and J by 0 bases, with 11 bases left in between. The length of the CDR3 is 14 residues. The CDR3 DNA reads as TGTGCCAGCAGGTCAACAGGGTTGAACACTGAAGCTTTCTTT. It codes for CASRSTGLNTEAFF.

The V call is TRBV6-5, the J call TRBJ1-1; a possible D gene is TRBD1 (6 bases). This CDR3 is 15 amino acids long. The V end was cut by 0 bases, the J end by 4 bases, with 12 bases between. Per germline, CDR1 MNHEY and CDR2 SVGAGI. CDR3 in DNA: TGTGCCAGCAGTTACTCGGCACAGGGTAGCACTGAAGCTTTCTTT. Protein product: CASSYSAQGSTEAFF.

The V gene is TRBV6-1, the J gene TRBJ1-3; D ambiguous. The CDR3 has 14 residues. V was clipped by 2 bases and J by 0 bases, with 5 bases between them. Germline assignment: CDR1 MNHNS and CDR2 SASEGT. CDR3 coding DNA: TGTGCCAGCAGTGAAATCAACTCTGGAAACACCATATATTTT. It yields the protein CASSEINSGNTIYF.

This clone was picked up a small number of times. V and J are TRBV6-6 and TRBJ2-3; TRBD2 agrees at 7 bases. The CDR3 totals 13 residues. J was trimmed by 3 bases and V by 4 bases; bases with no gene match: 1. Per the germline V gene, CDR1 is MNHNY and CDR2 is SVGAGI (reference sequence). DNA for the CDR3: TGTGCCAGCAGTTGGGGGGGTACAGATACGCAGTATTTT. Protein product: CASSWGGTDTQYF.

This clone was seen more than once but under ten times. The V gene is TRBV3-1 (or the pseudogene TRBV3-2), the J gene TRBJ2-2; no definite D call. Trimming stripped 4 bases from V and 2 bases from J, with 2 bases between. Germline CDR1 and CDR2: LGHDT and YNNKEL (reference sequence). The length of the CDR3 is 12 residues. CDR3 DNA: TGTGCCAGCAGCCCTAACACCGGGGAGCTGTTTTTT. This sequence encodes CASSPNTGELFF.

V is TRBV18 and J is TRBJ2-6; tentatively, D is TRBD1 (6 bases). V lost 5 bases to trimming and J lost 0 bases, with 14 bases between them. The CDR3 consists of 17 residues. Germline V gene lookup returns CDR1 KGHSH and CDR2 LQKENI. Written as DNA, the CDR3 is TGTGCCAGCTCAAGGACAGTGTCCAACTCTGGGGCCAACGTCCTGACTTTC. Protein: CASSRTVSNSGANVLTF.

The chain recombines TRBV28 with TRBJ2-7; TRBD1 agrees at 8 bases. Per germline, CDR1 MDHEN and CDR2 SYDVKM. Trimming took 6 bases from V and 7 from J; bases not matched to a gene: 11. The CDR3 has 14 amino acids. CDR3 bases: TGTGCCAGCAGCCCACCCGGACAGGGTTGGGAGCAGTACGTC. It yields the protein CASSPPGQGWEQYV.